The 29 T cell receptor beta chains below were found in one sample sequenced in a study of blood T cell repertoires in COVID-19 (dated by TCRdb to between 2020 and 2021). The library was generated by the immunoSEQ multiplex PCR assay. The source is immuneACCESS, and TCRdb retained only in-frame sequences with V and J called. Part of the clones is not carried over; for the studies checked, unresolved V genes explain less than half of this, and the remainder is unexplained. This sample gives 55,000 to 70,000 clones in total; 88% of them show up just once. Roughly a tenth of the sample rests with the top ten. The specimen was PBMCs or T cells enriched from blood (not recorded which). The receptors come from a woman between 40 and 55 years old who had recovered from COVID-19.

The J gene is TRBJ1-5, the V gene TRBV18, with a possible D match to TRBD1 (6 bases). Germline CDR1 and CDR2: KGHSH and LQKENI. CDR3 length equals 15 residues. With 2 bases removed from V and 4 bases from J, the gap between germline ends came to 12 bases. The CDR3 nucleotides read TGTGCCAGCTCACCAACAGGGTTTGGTAATCAGCCCCAGCATTTT. This codes for CASSPTGFGNQPQHF.

There are a few counts of this clone. The rearrangement links TRBV5-8 to TRBJ2-5, with D perhaps TRBD2 (6 bases). The CDR3 has 13 residues. Germline V gene sequence: CDR1 SGHTS, CDR2 YDEGEE. V was cut by 5 bases and J by 4 bases, with 12 bases left in between. The CDR3 sequence: CASRPRGIETQYF. The CDR3 nucleotides read TGTGCCAGCAGACCCCGGGGGATAGAGACCCAGTACTTC.

V usage is TRBV6-1 and J usage is TRBJ1-2, with D possibly being TRBD1 (6 bases). The CDR3 length is 14 residues. Per germline, CDR1 MNHNS and CDR2 SASEGT. The V and J ends lost 3 bases and 6 bases respectively, with 14 bases between them. The CDR3: CASSDGPGVDGYTF. The DNA for the CDR3 is TGTGCCAGCAGTGATGGTCCAGGGGTTGATGGCTACACCTTC.

The chain is built from TRBV3-1 (or the pseudogene TRBV3-2) and TRBJ1-4, with a weak D call TRBD1 (6 bases). This CDR3 region has 17 residues. The V end was cut by 0 bases, the J end by 2 bases, with 13 bases between. Germline CDR1 reads LGHDT; CDR2 reads YNNKEL (reference sequence). This CDR3 is CASSQERGLGTNEKLFF. The CDR3 DNA is TGTGCCAGCAGCCAAGAGAGGGGGTTGGGGACTAATGAAAAACTGTTTTTT.

V gene TRBV4-1 combines with J gene TRBJ2-1; the D gene is possibly TRBD2 (6 bases). With 3 bases removed from V and 10 bases from J, the gap between germline ends came to 19 bases. The CDR3 consists of 15 residues. Germline V lookup: CDR1 MGHRA, CDR2 YSYEKL. The CDR3 region is CASSQSLTSAREQFF. CDR3 bases: TGCGCCAGCAGCCAGTCCTTGACTAGTGCACGCGAGCAGTTCTTC.

For the CDR3, the DNA is TGTGCCAGCAGCCAAGAAGTAACCGCTACTAACTATGGCTACACCTTC. Translated, it gives CASSQEVTATNYGYTF. The chain has TRBV3-1 (or the pseudogene TRBV3-2) and TRBJ1-2; D uncertain. V was cut by 0 bases and J by 0 bases, with 11 bases left in between. CDR1 and CDR2 (germline): LGHDT, YNNKEL (reference sequence). CDR3 length: 16 residues.

As to this clone: The junction differs from germline at one of its ends, possibly a read error. This rearrangement joins TRBV7-3 to TRBJ1-1; perhaps TRBD1 as D (5 bases). The CDR3 loop spans 14 amino acids. The germline V gene has CDR1 SGHTA and CDR2 FQGTGA. The DNA of the CDR3 is TGTGCCAGCAGCTTAACGCCAGGGAACGCTGAAGCTTTCTTT. Translating gives CASSLTPGNAEAFF.

Notes on this clone: Other DNA sequences within the sample encode an identical CDR3. This chain joins TRBV15 and TRBJ1-1, with a weak D call TRBD1 (5 bases). Trimming removed 1 base from V and 5 bases from J, with 8 bases in between. CDR1 is LNHNV and CDR2 is YYDKDF in the germline V gene (reference sequence). This CDR3 comprises 13 residues. The CDR3 reads CATSRVQGTEAFF. The CDR3 region has the DNA TGTGCCACCAGCAGAGTCCAGGGTACTGAAGCTTTCTTT.

This chain connects TRBV19 to TRBJ2-4, with 10 positions matching TRBD1. The CDR3 totals 18 residues. Germline loops: CDR1 LNHDA, CDR2 SQIVND (reference sequence). Losses at the gene ends were 0 bases for V and 3 bases for J; bases not matched to a gene: 8. For the CDR3, the DNA is TGTGCCAGTAGTATAGATCCGGGACAGGGGATCGGCAAAAACATTCAGTACTTC. Amino acid sequence: CASSIDPGQGIGKNIQYF.

V is TRBV28 and J is TRBJ1-5; no firm D call. V was shortened by 8 bases and J by 0 bases, with 11 bases between the two germline ends. The CDR3 runs to 14 residues. Germline V lookup: CDR1 MDHEN, CDR2 SYDVKM. The CDR3 protein is CASRESFSNQPQHF. CDR3 coding DNA: TGTGCCAGCCGGGAGTCCTTTAGCAATCAGCCCCAGCATTTT.

As DNA, the CDR3 is TGTGCCACCAGTGATTTTCGGGGCACCGGGGAGCTGTTTTTT. Translating gives CATSDFRGTGELFF. This sequence joins TRBV24-1 and TRBJ2-2; tentatively, D is TRBD2 (5 bases). CDR1 KGHDR and CDR2 SFDVKD come from the germline V gene. The CDR3 is made up of 14 amino acids. Trimming cost V 1 base and J 4 bases, with 6 bases left between them.

The chain employs TRBV6-5 and TRBJ1-5; D might be TRBD1 (6 bases). CDR1 and CDR2 from the germline V gene are MNHEY and SVGAGI. The V end lost 6 bases, the J end lost 4 bases, and 7 bases lay between the germline ends. This CDR3 comprises 12 residues. CDR3: CASSDRNQPQHF. For the CDR3, the DNA is TGTGCCAGCAGCGACAGGAATCAGCCCCAGCATTTT.

This chain uses TRBV11-3 with TRBJ2-7; the D gene is possibly TRBD1 (5 bases). The CDR3 is 14 amino acids. The germline V gene has CDR1 SGHNT and CDR2 YENEEA. The ends were cut back, 3 bases at V and 0 bases at J, with 9 bases in the middle. CDR3 residues: CASSFSDSSYEQYF. Written as DNA, the CDR3 is TGTGCCAGCAGCTTCAGCGACAGCTCCTACGAGCAGTACTTC.

This rearrangement joins TRBV11-1 to TRBJ2-5; TRBD1 might be the D (6 bases). V was shortened by 5 bases and J by 2 bases, with 15 bases between the two germline ends. Looked up from germline, CDR1 is SGHAT and CDR2 is FQDESV (reference sequence). The CDR3 is 15 residues long. CDR3 sequence: CASSPPGRGQETQYF. CDR3 sequence (DNA): TGTGCCAGCAGCCCCCCGGGCAGGGGACAAGAGACCCAGTACTTC.

The gene calls are TRBV3-1 (or the pseudogene TRBV3-2) and TRBJ2-3; 8 nucleotides line up with TRBD1. Germline lookup yields CDR1 LGHDT and CDR2 YNNKEL (reference sequence). The V gene end was trimmed by 1 base and the J gene end by 4 bases; junction bases not matched to a gene: 1. The CDR3 runs to 14 residues. Written as DNA, the CDR3 is TGTGCCAGCAGCCAAGGGACAGGGCCAGATACGCAGTATTTT. As protein: CASSQGTGPDTQYF.

Only a few counts were recorded for this clone. The chain couples TRBV3-1 (or the pseudogene TRBV3-2) to TRBJ1-6; a weak D match, TRBD1 (5 bases). This CDR3 has 17 residues. Germline V CDR1 and CDR2: LGHDT, YNNKEL (reference sequence). Trimming took 2 bases from V and 2 from J, leaving 13 bases between them. The CDR3 nucleotides are TGTGCCAGCAGCCAATTACAGGAGTCCGCCTATAATTCACCCCTCCACTTT. Protein sequence: CASSQLQESAYNSPLHF.

In nucleotides, the CDR3 is TGCGCCAGCAGTGAGGACAGTGGTAGGAATTCACCCCTCCACTTT. It encodes CASSEDSGRNSPLHF. The chain combines TRBV10-1 with TRBJ1-6; tentatively, D is TRBD1 (5 bases). With 2 bases removed from V and 7 bases from J, the gap between germline ends came to 12 bases. Germline V gives CDR1 WNHNN, CDR2 SYGVQD (reference sequence). There are 15 residues in the CDR3.

In this sample, this clone turned up a few times. The chain carries TRBV18 and TRBJ1-6; D possibly corresponds to TRBD1 (6 bases). The germline V gene encodes CDR1 KGHSH and CDR2 LQKENI. The CDR3 has 15 residues. Trimming stripped 6 bases from V and 3 bases from J, with 12 bases between. CDR3 sequence: CASSPLDSYNSPLHF. The CDR3 nucleotides are TGTGCCAGCTCTCCCCTGGACAGCTATAATTCACCCCTCCACTTT.

This clone was detected only once. The CDR3 DNA reads TGTGCCAGCAGCCCCCGAGCGGGGGGTGTACAGTACGAGCAGTACTTC. Translation: CASSPRAGGVQYEQYF. V usage is TRBV16 and J usage is TRBJ2-7; TRBD2 matches at 9 bases. This CDR3 is 16 amino acids long. Trimming cost V 4 bases and J 4 bases; bases outside gene matches: 11. Germline V CDR1 and CDR2: KGHSY, FQNENV. Full variable domain (remainder filled in from reference TRBV16 and TRBJ2-7): GEEVAQTPKHLVRGEGQKAKLYCAPIKGHSYVFWYQQVLKNEFKFLISFQNENVFDETGMPKERFSAKCLPNSPCSLEIQATKLEDSAVYFCASSPRAGGVQYEQYFGPGTRLTVT.

V and J are TRBV21-1 and TRBJ1-5; no check of the table's D call, TRBD1, against the DNA was made. TRBV21-1 is annotated as a pseudogene. The CDR3 covers 20 residues. This CDR3 is CASSKGAPALGTGRNQPQHF. The CDR3 DNA reads as TGTGCCAGCAGCAAAGGGGCTCCGGCGCTTGGGACAGGGCGCAATCAGCCCCAGCATTTT.

The chain employs TRBV2 and TRBJ2-7, with 7 bases matching TRBD2. The CDR3 runs 15 residues. V lost 6 bases to trimming and J lost 1 base; unmatched junction nucleotides: 9. Germline CDR1 and CDR2: SNHLY and FYNNEI. CDR3: CASRNPSGGSYEQYF. In nucleotides, the CDR3 is TGTGCCAGCAGGAACCCTTCGGGGGGTTCCTACGAGCAGTACTTC.

The CDR3 DNA follows: TGTGCCAGCAGTTTTGGCAGGGGTGACTATGGCTACACCTTC. Encoded protein: CASSFGRGDYGYTF. The chain carries TRBV27 and TRBJ1-2, with D possibly being TRBD1 (6 bases). The CDR3 has 14 residues. The germline V and J ends were trimmed by 3 bases and 3 bases, with 11 bases remaining between them. CDR1 and CDR2 from the germline V gene are MNHEY and SMNVEV (reference sequence).

The chain couples TRBV6-5 to TRBJ2-3; D gene ambiguous. The CDR3 totals 11 residues. The germline CDR1 and CDR2 sequences are MNHEY and SVGAGI. The V end lost 2 bases, the J end lost 7 bases, and 4 bases lay between the germline ends. CDR3: CASSYEHTQYF. In DNA, the CDR3 is TGTGCCAGCAGTTACGAGCATACGCAGTATTTT.

The genes are TRBV5-6 and TRBJ2-7; a possible D gene is TRBD1 (6 bases). Germline V gives CDR1 SGHDT, CDR2 YYEEEE. Between the trimmed V and J ends, which lost 5 bases and 6 bases, there was a span of 21 bases. CDR3 length: 15 amino acids. Here the CDR3 DNA reads TGTGCCAGCAGTCAGCAGGCGACAGGAGAATCCGAGCAGTACTTC. Protein product: CASSQQATGESEQYF.

The V and J genes are TRBV7-8 and TRBJ2-5; no definite D call. Trimming removed 2 bases from V and 1 base from J, with 8 bases in between. Per germline, CDR1 SGHVS and CDR2 FQNEAQ. The CDR3 extends over 14 amino acids. The CDR3 region has the DNA TGTGCCAGCAGCTTAACCGCCAGCCAAGAGACCCAGTACTTC. It is translated as CASSLTASQETQYF.

The sample holds one count of this clone. J is TRBJ2-5 and V is TRBV19, with 11 bases aligning to TRBD2. CDR3 length: 14 amino acids. V lost 5 bases and J lost 7; bases outside the gene matches: 6. Per germline, CDR1 LNHDA and CDR2 SQIVND (reference sequence). CDR3 sequence: CASSLSGGAGTQYF. CDR3 in DNA: TGTGCCAGTAGTCTTAGCGGGGGGGCGGGGACCCAGTACTTC.

V gene TRBV5-1 combines with J gene TRBJ2-4; TRBD2 is a possible D gene (5 bases). CDR3 length: 14 residues. V lost 0 bases and J lost 9, with 13 bases in between. Germline assignment: CDR1 SGHRS and CDR2 YFSETQ. DNA of the CDR3: TGCGCCAGCAGCTTGGGTCCGGACTCAGGCATTCAGTACTTC. This encodes CASSLGPDSGIQYF.

The chain joins TRBV27 to TRBJ1-2; 9 bases match TRBD1. CDR1 MNHEY and CDR2 SMNVEV come from the germline V gene (reference sequence). This CDR3 contains 13 residues. V lost 3 bases and J lost 8; bases outside the gene matches: 4. CDR3: CASSFKDRGGYTF. In DNA, the CDR3 is TGTGCCAGCAGTTTCAAGGACAGGGGCGGCTACACCTTC.

The genes are TRBV2 and TRBJ2-7; 9 nucleotides line up with TRBD2. In germline, CDR1 is SNHLY, CDR2 FYNNEI. The V segment lost 6 bases and the J segment 4 bases; nucleotides outside the gene matches: 7. The CDR3 has 14 residues. The chain's CDR3 is CASRGLARLYEQYF. CDR3 coding DNA: TGTGCCAGCAGAGGACTAGCGCGGTTGTACGAGCAGTACTTC.